This T cell receptor beta chain comes out of a study of cytomegalovirus exposure and HLA in healthy donors. Study-level results: Several of the most significant clusters were apparently associated with common viral pathogens in a later analysis.

Of note for this clone: The target antigen is unknown.

This CDR3 is built from 14 residues. CDR1 is SNHLY, CDR2 FYNNEI, per germline. V was pared by 6 bases and J by 4 bases, with 8 bases of the junction left unmatched. In the PCR, 60 Vbeta and 13 Jbeta primers were used. Using immunoSEQ multiplex PCR, the repertoire was profiled, and TCRdb retains in-frame clones only, with some absent. The profile covers approximately 160,000 clones, with about 82% appearing a single time and 0.6% to 0.9% taken by the ten largest. The material sequenced was PBMCs. The receptor was derived from a female donor in good health and CMV-seronegative. V usage is TRBV2 and J usage is TRBJ1-1; 7 bases match TRBD1. The CDR3 is CASSSQQGRTEAFF. The CDR3 region has the DNA TGTGCCAGCAGCTCCCAACAGGGGCGCACTGAAGCTTTCTTT.